This TCR beta chain was observed in a study of T cell responses to AZD1222 COVID-19 vaccine. Study details: Pooled together were second doses at about 4 or about 12 weeks.

This CDR3 is built from 14 residues. CDR1 is MNHEY and CDR2 is SVGAGI in the germline V gene. Trimming removed 6 bases at V and 4 bases at J, with 16 bases between. Libraries were prepared by immunoSEQ multiplex PCR; TCRdb keeps only in-frame clonotypes and omits some of them. The table records fewer than 120,000 clones, roughly 90% of them present only once. Concerning this clone itself: Its antigen is unknown.

Points from the study as a whole: Across spike, vaccine-associated CD4 TCRs were found, dominant at 160-218 and 743-854. The donor cohort was predominantly white British with a female majority, and clonal diversity may have been underestimated. Spike-specific TCR breadth and depth went up after people got two AZD1222 doses.

The receptor was derived from an adult in good health. The sample consisted of peripheral blood, taken on day 0 of AZD1222 vaccination. The V gene is TRBV6-5, the J gene TRBJ2-7; D is possibly TRBD1 (5 bases). CDR3 protein: CASSPDGASYEQYF. CDR3 nucleotide sequence: TGTGCCAGCAGCCCAGATGGGGCGTCTTACGAGCAGTACTTC.